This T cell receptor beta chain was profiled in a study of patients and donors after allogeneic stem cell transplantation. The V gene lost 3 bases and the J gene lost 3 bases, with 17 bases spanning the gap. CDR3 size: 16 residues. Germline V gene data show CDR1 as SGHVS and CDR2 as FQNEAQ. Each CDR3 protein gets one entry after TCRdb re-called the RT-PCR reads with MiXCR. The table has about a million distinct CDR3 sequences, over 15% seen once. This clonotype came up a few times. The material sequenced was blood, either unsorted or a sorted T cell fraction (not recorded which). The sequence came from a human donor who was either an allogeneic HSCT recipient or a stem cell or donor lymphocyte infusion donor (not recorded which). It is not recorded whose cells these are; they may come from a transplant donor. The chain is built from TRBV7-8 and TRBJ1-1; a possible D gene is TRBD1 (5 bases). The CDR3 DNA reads TGTGCCAGCAGCTTCGATAGAGACAGATATGACACTGAAGCTTTCTTT. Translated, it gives CASSFDRDRYDTEAFF.